A selection of T cell receptor beta chains follows, all from one sample in a study of cytomegalovirus exposure and HLA in healthy donors. Some clones are missing from TCRdb's copy, which holds only in-frame ones; the method was immunoSEQ multiplex PCR. Of 170,000 or so clones detected, around 79% appear once; the ten largest clones hold about 0.72%. The material sequenced was PBMCs. All receptors derive from a woman in her thirties or forties in good health and CMV-seronegative. Both conserved end residues are trimmed from each CDR3.

j_call v_call cdr3_aa
TRBJ2-1 TRBV11-1 ASSVGDNGNEQF
TRBJ1-1 TRBV29-1 SVKPGFGTEAF
TRBJ2-5 TRBV5-4 ASSLELWDLQETQY
TRBJ1-5 TRBV27 ASSLRGYNQPQH
TRBJ2-1 TRBV5-4 ASSWRASSYNEQF
TRBJ1-2 TRBV25-1 ASSEFGGARGYT
TRBJ2-1 TRBV7-3 ASSARLAEYNEQF
TRBJ1-4 TRBV18 ASSPGQLTNEKLF
TRBJ1-2 TRBV30 AWRQGNYGYT
TRBJ2-2 TRBV29-1 SVAAGPNTGELF
TRBJ2-7 TRBV5-3 ARSQRPGLYEQY
TRBJ2-1 TRBV30 AWSSGAGYNEQF
TRBJ2-2 TRBV6-9 ASSYGQGLEPGELF
TRBJ2-3 TRBV5-1 ASSAGFDTQY
TRBJ2-1 TRBV9 ASSVGLAVPSNEQF
TRBJ1-5 TRBV10-1 ASSEAGNSNQPQH
TRBJ2-2 TRBV2 ASRRLAGVSGELF
TRBJ2-3 TRBV5-1 ASKTSGKDTQY
TRBJ2-2 TRBV11-3 ASSLPGQGELF
TRBJ1-1 TRBV5-4 ASSLGTGDTEAF
TRBJ1-5 TRBV2 ASSEDMTGTR
TRBJ2-1 TRBV6-6 ASTPGGQGADEQF
TRBJ2-3 TRBV12-2 ASRLARQGARPDTQY
TRBJ1-6 TRBV5-4 ASSLATENSPLH
TRBJ1-4 TRBV28 ASSFETGPNEKLF
TRBJ1-6 TRBV5-1 ASSHGQGNSPLH
TRBJ1-3 TRBV15 ATSRDNRAGNTIY
TRBJ1-4 TRBV7-6 ASSLRGGEKLF
TRBJ2-2 TRBV4-1 ASSQRQGETGELF
TRBJ1-2 TRBV21-1 ASSGWSGYVLGYT
TRBJ2-1 TRBV5-4 ASSQGLAGRVEQF
TRBJ2-3 TRBV30 AWSVGLGDTQY
- TRBV4-1 ASSHGVLAGRYEQY
TRBJ1-6 TRBV5-5 ASSLAGGPSPLH
TRBJ2-3 TRBV5-8 ASSFGQVHYTDTQY